What follows is one T cell receptor (beta chain) and its context. Antigen specificity is unknown. The data originate from a study of shared clonotypes between healthy human individuals. At the level of the study: A couple of women and three men aged 18 to 49 made up the donors. Study findings and constraints: Between a handful of donors, naive CD4 clonotypes were shared at a level of approximately 5%. The four-donor shared clonotypes exceeded non-shared clonotypes in generation probability, with non-shared ones scoring lower.

TCRdb's copy holds only in-frame clones and misses some; the assay was immunoSEQ multiplex PCR. Of 640,000 or so clones listed, approximately 79% are singletons. Germline V gene sequence: CDR1 MNHEY, CDR2 SMNVEV (reference sequence). Trimming cost V 9 bases and J 0 bases, with 14 bases left between them. The CDR3 runs to 15 residues. The chain employs TRBV27 and TRBJ1-4; D gene uncertain. The sequence was collected from a woman aged 25 to 39 in good health. The sequenced material came from memory CD4+ T cells sorted from blood. Subset indicated: CD45RA-negative fraction. Here the CDR3 DNA reads TGTGCCAGTATGGACGCGGGTGCAACTAATGAAAAACTGTTTTTT. Protein: CASMDAGATNEKLFF.